The 27 T cell receptor beta chains given below trace back to one sample, sequenced in a study of T cell changes during pregnancy in multiple sclerosis. Sequenced by immunoSEQ multiplex PCR; TCRdb stores in-frame clones only, minus some. The sample contains 40,000 or so clones, approximately 94% of which appear only once. The sample here was CD8+ T cells from peripheral blood mononuclear cells, taken in the third trimester of pregnancy. The receptors come from a female donor with multiple sclerosis, enrolled in a pregnancy study.

The chain joins TRBV27 to TRBJ2-5; D is undetermined. The germline gives CDR1 MNHEY, CDR2 SMNVEV (reference sequence). The CDR3 totals 13 residues. The germline V and J ends were trimmed by 0 bases and 7 bases, with 9 bases remaining between them. The CDR3 spells CASSLSPVRTQYF. Written as DNA, the CDR3 is TGTGCCAGCAGTTTATCGCCGGTTCGGACCCAGTACTTC.

The gene calls are TRBV7-8 and TRBJ1-3, with 8 bases lining up with TRBD1. This CDR3 has 16 residues. Germline V gene lookup returns CDR1 SGHVS and CDR2 FQNEAQ. V was pared by 2 bases and J by 2 bases, with 5 bases of the junction left unmatched. CDR3 sequence reads: CASSLRVQGAGNTIYF. The CDR3 nucleotides read TGTGCCAGCAGCTTACGCGTACAGGGGGCTGGAAACACCATATATTTT.

This clone was seen a single time. This chain links TRBV6-1 with TRBJ1-4; D perhaps matches TRBD1 (6 bases). V was clipped by 4 bases and J by 0 bases, with 24 bases between them. The CDR3 is 20 residues long. Looked up from germline, CDR1 is MNHNS and CDR2 is SASEGT. The CDR3 sequence is CASSVYSGEVGLTTNEKLFF. CDR3 coding DNA: TGTGCCAGCAGTGTTTACTCAGGGGAAGTTGGCTTGACAACTAATGAAAAACTGTTTTTT.

This sequence joins TRBV27 and TRBJ2-2; the match to TRBD1 covers 10 bases. The CDR3 spans 14 residues. With 2 bases clipped from V and 7 bases from J, the junction kept 1 base outside the gene matches. Germline lookup yields CDR1 MNHEY and CDR2 SMNVEV (reference sequence). The CDR3 sequence is CASSLGTGVGELFF. The CDR3 coding sequence is TGTGCCAGCAGTTTAGGGACAGGGGTCGGGGAGCTGTTTTTT.

The chain carries TRBV19 and TRBJ1-2; no clear D gene. V was pared by 10 bases and J by 4 bases, with 13 bases between. The length of the CDR3 is 12 residues. Germline loops: CDR1 LNHDA, CDR2 SQIVND (reference sequence). DNA for the CDR3: TGTGCCACCACACCCGGAGGCTATGGCTACACCTTC. It yields the protein CATTPGGYGYTF.

CDR3 DNA: TGTGCCAGCAGTGGAGGGACAGCATTTAATGAAAAACTGTTTTTT. It translates to CASSGGTAFNEKLFF. The genes are TRBV28 and TRBJ1-4, with 7 bases lining up with TRBD1. Germline lookup yields CDR1 MDHEN and CDR2 SYDVKM. Trimming took 5 bases from V and 4 from J; bases not matched to a gene: 7. The CDR3 contains 15 residues.

This chain connects TRBV29-1 to TRBJ1-2; TRBD1 is a possible D gene (6 bases). The V end lost 3 bases, the J end lost 1 base, and 15 bases lay between the germline ends. The length of the CDR3 is 15 residues. CDR1 is SQVTM and CDR2 is ANQGSEA in the germline V gene. CDR3: CSVDVAQGYNYGYTF. CDR3 in DNA: TGCAGCGTTGACGTGGCACAGGGATATAACTATGGCTACACCTTC.

V is TRBV29-1 and J is TRBJ2-7, with TRBD2 identical over 10 bases. This CDR3 has 13 residues. Trimming removed 4 bases from V and 7 bases from J; junction bases left unmatched: 7. Germline V CDR1 and CDR2: SQVTM, ANQGSEA. The CDR3: CSVATSGLEEQYF. The CDR3 nucleotides read TGCAGCGTTGCGACTAGCGGGCTGGAGGAGCAGTACTTC.

The J gene is TRBJ2-7, the V gene TRBV30, with TRBD1 identical over 10 bases. The V gene end was trimmed by 5 bases and the J gene end by 6 bases; junction bases not matched to a gene: 10. Germline V gene sequence: CDR1 GTSNPN, CDR2 SVGIG (reference sequence). The CDR3 spans 14 residues. CDR3 loop: CAWEPGQGVSEQYF. The DNA of the CDR3 is TGTGCCTGGGAACCAGGACAGGGGGTCAGCGAGCAGTACTTC.

The chain employs TRBV19 and TRBJ2-7; 11 bases are a match to TRBD2. V was pared by 0 bases and J by 3 bases, with 4 bases of the junction left unmatched. The germline CDR1 and CDR2 sequences are LNHDA and SQIVND (reference sequence). The CDR3 covers 16 residues. The CDR3 DNA reads TGTGCCAGTAGTATAGATTTTCTAGCGGGAGGCTACGAGCAGTACTTC. Amino acid sequence: CASSIDFLAGGYEQYF.

V gene TRBV28 combines with J gene TRBJ1-1; D is uncertain. From germline, CDR1 is MDHEN and CDR2 SYDVKM. V gave up 3 bases and J gave up 4 bases, with 9 bases separating them. The length of the CDR3 is 13 residues. The CDR3 DNA sequence: TGTGCCAGCAGTTTTCATCGGGGCACTGAAGCTTTCTTT. Its translation: CASSFHRGTEAFF.

The J gene is TRBJ2-1, the V gene TRBV5-6; D not resolved. Looked up from germline, CDR1 is SGHDT and CDR2 is YYEEEE. With 0 bases removed from V and 9 bases from J, the gap between germline ends came to 10 bases. CDR3 length: 13 amino acids. CDR3 bases: TGTGCCAGCAGCTTGGGACTTTCTTTTGAGCAGTTCTTC. Protein sequence: CASSLGLSFEQFF.

This chain links TRBV5-1 with TRBJ2-7; TRBD1 aligns across 7 bases. With 5 bases clipped from V and 5 bases from J, the junction kept 4 bases outside the gene matches. The V gene's germline CDR1 is SGHRS and CDR2 YFSETQ. The CDR3 is 12 amino acids. DNA for the CDR3: TGCGCCAGCAGATGGGACAGCCACGAGCAGTACTTC. Amino acids: CASRWDSHEQYF.

V is TRBV2 and J is TRBJ1-1, with D hard to call. The ends were cut back, 3 bases at V and 3 bases at J, with 8 bases in the middle. Germline loops: CDR1 SNHLY, CDR2 FYNNEI. The length of the CDR3 is 13 residues. CDR3 loop: CASSEAEYTEAFF. In nucleotides, the CDR3 is TGTGCCAGCAGTGAGGCAGAATACACTGAAGCTTTCTTT.

The chain uses TRBV6-5 and TRBJ1-1, with 8 bases matching TRBD1. The junction had 8 bases not matched to a gene; V was cut back by 0 bases and J by 5 bases. The CDR3 extends over 16 amino acids. CDR1 MNHEY and CDR2 SVGAGI come from the germline V gene. CDR3 sequence (DNA): TGTGCCAGCAGTTACTCGTTCGGACAGGGCTGGACTGAAGCTTTCTTT. Translating gives CASSYSFGQGWTEAFF.

The chain employs TRBV6-5 and TRBJ2-7; D gene unclear. Germline V gives CDR1 MNHEY, CDR2 SVGAGI. This CDR3 is built from 14 residues. V was cut by 0 bases and J by 3 bases, with 9 bases left in between. CDR3 in amino acids: CASSYSNGGYEQYF. For the CDR3, the DNA is TGTGCCAGCAGTTACTCGAACGGTGGCTACGAGCAGTACTTC.

A single count supports this clone. V usage is TRBV4-2 and J usage is TRBJ2-7; unclear D gene. The germline V gene has CDR1 LGHNA and CDR2 YNFKEQ. V was pared by 1 base and J by 3 bases, with 10 bases between. This CDR3 comprises 14 residues. The CDR3 nucleotides read TGTGCCAGCAGCCAAGGTCTTAACTACTACGAGCAGTACTTC. Its translation is CASSQGLNYYEQYF.

The chain recombines TRBV29-1 with TRBJ2-3; 10 bases agree with TRBD2. Germline V gene sequence: CDR1 SQVTM, CDR2 ANQGSEA. J was trimmed by 5 bases and V by 4 bases; bases with no gene match: 6. This CDR3 has 14 amino acids. Here the CDR3 reads CSVASGSNQDTQYF. For the CDR3, the DNA is TGCAGCGTTGCTAGCGGGAGTAATCAAGATACGCAGTATTTT.

V gene TRBV11-2 combines with J gene TRBJ2-2; tentative D call: TRBD1 (7 bases). Germline CDR1 SGHAT, CDR2 FQNNGV. The CDR3 is 17 residues long. Trimming took 5 bases from V and 2 from J, leaving 18 bases between them. CDR3 in DNA: TGTGCCAGCAGCCCCAGGGGGGTAGCGGAAAACACCGGGGAGCTGTTTTTT. Residues: CASSPRGVAENTGELFF.

This chain links TRBV11-2 with TRBJ2-5; D unclear. The CDR3 has 14 amino acids. V lost 4 bases and J lost 0, with 9 bases in between. Germline V gives CDR1 SGHAT, CDR2 FQNNGV. This chain's CDR3 is CASSSIVYQETQYF. Written as DNA, the CDR3 is TGTGCCAGCAGCTCTATCGTATACCAAGAGACCCAGTACTTC.

The chain links TRBV23-1 to TRBJ2-7; D uncertain. TRBV23-1 is sorted into the ORF group, with uncertain function. V was cut by 0 bases and J by 1 base, with 10 bases left in between. This CDR3 spans 15 amino acids. The CDR3 protein is CASSQSPSRSYEQYF. In DNA, the CDR3 is TGCGCCAGCAGTCAATCCCCTAGTAGGTCCTACGAGCAGTACTTC.

The rearrangement joins TRBV5-1 to TRBJ2-1, with 7 bases lining up with TRBD2. This CDR3 has 14 amino acids. Germline CDR1 reads SGHRS; CDR2 reads YFSETQ. J lost 8 bases, V lost 2 bases, and 7 bases had no gene match. CDR3 in amino acids: CASSLGLGGDEQFF. CDR3 nucleotides: TGCGCCAGCAGCTTAGGACTAGGCGGCGATGAGCAGTTCTTC.

V gene TRBV28 combines with J gene TRBJ2-2; TRBD2 matches at 7 bases. Trimming took 6 bases from V and 13 from J; bases not matched to a gene: 11. CDR3 length: 13 amino acids. Germline CDR1 MDHEN, CDR2 SYDVKM. The CDR3 region has the DNA TGTGCCAGCAGCCCAGGTGCGGGAGTGGGGCTGTTTTTT. This gives the protein CASSPGAGVGLFF.

This chain uses TRBV7-9 with TRBJ1-2; the D gene is possibly TRBD1 (5 bases). The germline V gene encodes CDR1 SEHNR and CDR2 FQNEAQ (reference sequence). This CDR3 region has 17 residues. Trimming cost V 0 bases and J 1 base, with 15 bases left between them. This CDR3 is CASSLAMREGNNYGYTF. The DNA for the CDR3 is TGTGCCAGCAGCTTAGCAATGAGGGAGGGGAATAACTATGGCTACACCTTC. The complete variable domain, with remaining parts taken from reference TRBV7-9 and TRBJ1-2, reads DTGVSQNPRHKITKRGQNVTFRCDPISEHNRLYWYRQTLGQGPEFLTYFQNEAQLEKSRLLSDRFSAERPKGSFSTLEIQRTEQGDSAMYLCASSLAMREGNNYGYTFGSGTRLTVV.

The chain uses TRBV5-8 and TRBJ2-7, with a tentative D call TRBD2 (5 bases). CDR3 length: 15 residues. With 0 bases removed from V and 1 base from J, the gap between germline ends came to 11 bases. Germline lookup yields CDR1 SGHTS and CDR2 YDEGEE. The CDR3 DNA reads TGTGCCAGCAGCTTGGGTAGCGACCCATCCTACGAGCAGTACTTC. It is translated as CASSLGSDPSYEQYF.

The chain carries TRBV5-6 and TRBJ2-5; the match to TRBD1 covers 10 bases. The J segment lost 4 bases and the V segment lost 4 bases, leaving 16 bases of the junction unmatched. The CDR3 sequence is 18 residues long. Germline values: CDR1 SGHDT, CDR2 YYEEEE. The DNA for the CDR3 is TGTGCCAGCAGCAGACGGGTAGCCGGGACAGGGGTCTTAGAGACCCAGTACTTC. This gives the protein CASSRRVAGTGVLETQYF.

The V call is TRBV27, the J call TRBJ2-7; 9 nucleotides align to TRBD2. CDR3 size: 14 residues. Germline CDR1 and CDR2: MNHEY and SMNVEV (reference sequence). Losses at the gene ends were 7 bases for V and 5 bases for J; bases not matched to a gene: 9. CDR3 DNA sequence: TGTGCCAGCACCCCCGGGACTAGCTTCCACGAGCAGTACTTC. This codes for CASTPGTSFHEQYF.